Below, 31 T cell receptor beta chains from the same sample are listed, as sequenced in a study of T-cell memory formation after mild COVID-19 (dated by TCRdb to the early 2020s). The library relied on 5' RACE. Instrument used: Illumina NovaSeq 6000. Using fastp trimming at Q25 and MiXCR clonotype assembly, TCRdb reanalyzed the public sequencing data and kept in-frame beta chains. Every entry covers one CDR3 protein and lists the most common genes and DNA from its rows. The sample table shows more than 55,000 distinct CDR3 sequences, and more than 8% are seen once. The top ten hold 1.2% of the sample. The sample comprised PBMCs or a T cell subset sorted from them (not recorded which). The source is a man younger than 35 who had mild COVID-19 (a few samples of this study predate the infection). The sample titles of this study are shuffled in the database, so cell type and time point are left out; the donor was told from shared clones.

This clonotype has at least ten counts. The genes are TRBV12-3 or TRBV12-4 and TRBJ1-1, with 8 positions matching TRBD1. The ends lost 4 bases at V and 1 base at J; junction bases unmatched: 2. The CDR3 is 14 amino acids. The CDR3 DNA is TGTGCCAGCAGTTCCGGACAGGGGAACACTGAAGCTTTCTTT. As protein: CASSSGQGNTEAFF.

The sample holds a few counts of this clonotype. Mismatch with germline at one junction end may stem from a read error. V and J are TRBV29-1 and TRBJ1-2; D is uncertain. The germline CDR1 and CDR2 sequences are SQVTM and ANQGSEA. The CDR3 is 17 amino acids. This chain's CDR3 is CSVEDVPGAFPKYGYTF. The CDR3 nucleotides read TGCAGCGTTGAAGATGTGCCGGGTGCGTTTCCTAAGTATGGCTACACCTTC.

The table lists this clonotype with many counts. The CDR3 is CASTRVAGVRDTQYF. In DNA form, the CDR3 reads TGCGCCAGCACGAGGGTGGCGGGGGTTAGAGATACGCAGTATTTT. The chain links TRBV4-3 to TRBJ2-3; 7 nucleotides align to TRBD2. CDR3 size: 15 residues. V lost 7 bases to trimming and J lost 5 bases; unmatched junction nucleotides: 12. Per the germline V gene, CDR1 is LGHNA and CDR2 is YSLEER.

This clonotype was observed a few times. The rearrangement uses TRBV29-1 and TRBJ2-5; 7 bases map to TRBD2. The CDR3 is 14 residues long. V lost 4 bases to trimming and J lost 2 bases; unmatched junction nucleotides: 7. CDR1 is SQVTM and CDR2 is ANQGSEA in the germline V gene. The CDR3 loop reads CSVASRGNQETQYF. CDR3 in DNA: TGCAGCGTTGCCTCGCGGGGGAATCAAGAGACCCAGTACTTC.

The genes are TRBV20-1 and TRBJ2-3; 8 bases are a match to TRBD2. The germline gives CDR1 DFQATT, CDR2 SNEGSKA (reference sequence). The CDR3 runs to 15 residues. Unmatched junction bases numbered 13, after V lost 5 bases and J lost 6 bases. CDR3 DNA sequence: TGCAGTGCTCCACTTCAGGGACTAGAGCTTGATACGCAGTATTTT. It specifies CSAPLQGLELDTQYF.

This clonotype was recorded a few times. The genes are TRBV7-8 and TRBJ1-6, with D tentatively TRBD1 (5 bases). Germline CDR1 SGHVS, CDR2 FQNEAQ. This CDR3 comprises 15 residues. V was cut by 0 bases and J by 4 bases, with 7 bases left in between. CDR3 bases: TGTGCCAGCAGCTTAGCCGGGGGTTATAATTCACCCCTCCACTTT. This translates into CASSLAGGYNSPLHF.

The chain recombines TRBV18 with TRBJ2-7; D might be TRBD2 (7 bases). The CDR3 sequence is 14 residues long. V was shortened by 2 bases and J by 7 bases, with 15 bases between the two germline ends. Germline loops: CDR1 KGHSH, CDR2 LQKENI. The CDR3 is CASSPSGGSWEQYF. CDR3 nucleotide sequence: TGTGCCAGCTCACCATCGGGGGGCTCTTGGGAGCAGTACTTC.

This chain uses TRBV20-1 with TRBJ1-6; possibly TRBD1 for D (5 bases). The V gene's germline CDR1 is DFQATT and CDR2 SNEGSKA (reference sequence). The CDR3 is 12 amino acids. The ends were cut back, 4 bases at V and 8 bases at J, with 9 bases in the middle. The CDR3 protein is CSATGADSPLHF. Written as DNA, the CDR3 is TGCAGTGCTACTGGGGCGGATTCACCCCTCCACTTT.

V usage is TRBV20-1 and J usage is TRBJ2-3; D gene unclear. V was pared by 6 bases and J by 2 bases, with 9 bases between. CDR1 is DFQATT and CDR2 is SNEGSKA in the germline V gene (reference sequence). The CDR3 length is 12 residues. In nucleotides, the CDR3 is TGCAGTGCCCCTCCTATCACAGATACGCAGTATTTT. It specifies CSAPPITDTQYF.

The V call is TRBV11-3, the J call TRBJ2-3, with D possibly matching TRBD1 (6 bases). The V end was cut by 3 bases, the J end by 2 bases, with 15 bases between. Per the germline V gene, CDR1 is SGHNT and CDR2 is YENEEA. This CDR3 spans 16 amino acids. The CDR3 region has the DNA TGTGCCAGCAGCTTTGGGGCTAGGGGACACACAGATACGCAGTATTTT. Amino acids: CASSFGARGHTDTQYF.

The V gene is TRBV5-1, the J gene TRBJ2-2; D unresolved. The V gene lost 1 base and the J gene lost 0 bases, with 7 bases spanning the gap. Germline V gene lookup returns CDR1 SGHRS and CDR2 YFSETQ. The CDR3 extends over 15 amino acids. In DNA form, the CDR3 reads TGCGCCAGCAGCTTGAGGTCTACGAACACCGGGGAGCTGTTTTTT. Translating gives CASSLRSTNTGELFF.

This clonotype has more than one count but fewer than ten. V gene TRBV11-2 combines with J gene TRBJ1-6; no reliable D call. The germline V gene has CDR1 SGHAT and CDR2 FQNNGV. There are 14 residues in the CDR3. V lost 3 bases, J lost 8 bases, and 11 bases lay in between. Written as DNA, the CDR3 is TGTGCCAGCAGCTTGGAGGGTTCCTATTCACCCCTCCACTTT. Amino acids: CASSLEGSYSPLHF.

Only a few counts were recorded for this clonotype. This chain links TRBV12-3 or TRBV12-4 with TRBJ2-6; D is unclear. Trimming took off 3 bases at V and 8 bases at J, with 5 bases between the two ends. The CDR3 covers 12 residues. CDR3 sequence (DNA): TGTGCCAGCAGTTTTCAGACCAACGTCCTGACTTTC. It yields the protein CASSFQTNVLTF.

This clonotype appeared a few times. The CDR3, as DNA: TGTGCCAGCAGTGAATATTCGGGGACTAATGAAAAACTGTTTTTT. It specifies CASSEYSGTNEKLFF. The rearrangement joins TRBV25-1 to TRBJ1-4, with D unresolved. CDR3 length: 15 residues. Trimming stripped 0 bases from V and 2 bases from J, with 7 bases between. Germline values: CDR1 MGHDK, CDR2 SYGVNS. The variable domain in full, with the rest retrieved from reference TRBV25-1 and TRBJ1-4, is EADIYQTPRYLVIGTGKKITLECSQTMGHDKMYWYQQDPGMELHLIHYSYGVNSTEKGDLSSESTVSRIRTEHFPLTLESARPSHTSQYLCASSEYSGTNEKLFFGSGTQLSVL.

This clonotype turned up a few times. This rearrangement joins TRBV4-1 to TRBJ1-1; possible D gene TRBD1, 5 bases. Germline values: CDR1 MGHRA, CDR2 YSYEKL. The germline V and J ends were trimmed by 0 bases and 6 bases, with 8 bases remaining between them. The CDR3 consists of 13 residues. DNA for the CDR3: TGCGCCAGCAGCCAAGAGGGAGGGGCTGAAGCTTTCTTT. Amino acid sequence: CASSQEGGAEAFF.

In this sample, this clonotype turned up a few times. The CDR3 nucleotides read TGTGCCAGCCGCCTATGGGGGGAGGACAATGAGCAGTTCTTC. This translates into CASRLWGEDNEQFF. This chain links TRBV2 with TRBJ2-1; D is possibly TRBD2 (6 bases). The CDR3 has 14 residues. Germline V gene lookup returns CDR1 SNHLY and CDR2 FYNNEI. V dropped 8 bases and J dropped 5 bases, with 16 bases sitting between them.

Ten or more counts support this clonotype. The chain joins TRBV12-3 or TRBV12-4 to TRBJ2-3, with 8 nucleotides matching TRBD1. V lost 6 bases, J lost 4 bases, and 3 bases stayed unmatched. This CDR3 region has 13 residues. The CDR3 DNA sequence: TGTGCCAGCAGCACGGGACAGGCAGATACGCAGTATTTT. This codes for CASSTGQADTQYF.

The chain couples TRBV11-2 to TRBJ1-1; D gene unclear. From germline, CDR1 is SGHAT and CDR2 FQNNGV. The CDR3 length is 11 residues. The V gene lost 3 bases and the J gene lost 8 bases, with 7 bases spanning the gap. The CDR3 DNA sequence: TGTGCCAGCAGCTTTTATCGGGAAGCTTTCTTT. Its translation: CASSFYREAFF.

This clonotype turned up a few times. The CDR3 spells CASSFDRVGEKLFF. As DNA, the CDR3 is TGTGCCAGCAGCTTCGACAGGGTCGGAGAAAAACTGTTTTTT. The chain employs TRBV7-9 and TRBJ1-4; TRBD1 matches 7 bases. Germline CDR1 is SEHNR and CDR2 is FQNEAQ (reference sequence). V lost 3 bases to trimming and J lost 8 bases; unmatched junction nucleotides: 6. There are 14 residues in the CDR3.

This clonotype is categorized as medium-sized (0.01 to 0.1%). The gene calls are TRBV4-1 and TRBJ2-2; tentatively, D is TRBD1 (6 bases). The CDR3 is 14 amino acids. With 2 bases removed from V and 5 bases from J, the gap between germline ends came to 9 bases. From germline, CDR1 is MGHRA and CDR2 YSYEKL. CDR3: CASSQLQGTGELFF. The CDR3 DNA follows: TGCGCCAGCAGCCAATTACAGGGAACCGGGGAGCTGTTTTTT.

There are a few counts of this clonotype. CDR3 sequence reads: CASSEEQGQTQYF. CDR3 nucleotides: TGCGCCAGCAGTGAGGAACAGGGTCAGACCCAGTACTTC. The chain couples TRBV10-1 to TRBJ2-5, with a tentative D call TRBD1 (6 bases). CDR1 WNHNN and CDR2 SYGVQD come from the germline V gene (reference sequence). The CDR3 spans 13 residues. V lost 2 bases, J lost 6 bases, and 10 bases lay in between.

The chain has TRBV5-1 and TRBJ2-5; the D gene is possibly TRBD2 (6 bases). CDR1 and CDR2 from the germline V gene are SGHRS and YFSETQ. The V end was cut by 4 bases, the J end by 5 bases, with 18 bases between. The CDR3 runs 15 residues. The CDR3 DNA follows: TGCGCCAGCAGCGGCGGCGGAGGGTCGTTCGAGACCCAGTACTTC. Amino acids: CASSGGGGSFETQYF. Full variable domain (rest looked up from reference TRBV5-1 and TRBJ2-5): KAGVTQTPRYLIKTRGQQVTLSCSPISGHRSVSWYQQTPGQGLQFLFEYFSETQRNKGNFPGRFSGRQFSNSRSEMNVSTLELGDSALYLCASSGGGGSFETQYFGPGTRLLVL.

The sample holds many counts of this clonotype. Here the CDR3 reads CASRENTGELFF. DNA for the CDR3: TGTGCCAGCAGGGAAAACACCGGGGAGCTGTTTTTT. V and J are TRBV7-8 and TRBJ2-2; D unresolved. The germline V gene has CDR1 SGHVS and CDR2 FQNEAQ. V was shortened by 6 bases and J by 2 bases, with 4 bases between the two germline ends. There are 12 residues in the CDR3.

The sample holds a few counts of this clonotype. The V gene is TRBV28, the J gene TRBJ2-7; D remains ambiguous. The CDR3 consists of 11 residues. The germline CDR1 and CDR2 sequences are MDHEN and SYDVKM. Written as DNA, the CDR3 is TGTGTCTCAGCGCAGAATTACGAGCAGTACGTC. It is translated as CVSAQNYEQYV.

This clonotype was found a few times. The genes are TRBV6-5 and TRBJ1-6; D possibly corresponds to TRBD1 (5 bases). The CDR3 runs to 12 residues. V was clipped by 6 bases and J by 7 bases, with 7 bases between them. Per the germline V gene, CDR1 is MNHEY and CDR2 is SVGAGI. CDR3 residues: CASREGNSPLHF. The CDR3 DNA follows: TGTGCCAGCAGAGAGGGGAATTCACCCCTCCACTTT.

This clonotype was seen at least ten times. This chain connects TRBV10-3 to TRBJ2-7, with D perhaps TRBD1 (6 bases). Looked up from germline, CDR1 is ENHRY and CDR2 is SYGVKD. The V gene lost 6 bases and the J gene lost 0 bases, with 12 bases spanning the gap. The CDR3 runs to 14 residues. The CDR3 spells CAIRQGRDSYEQYF. The CDR3 bases are TGTGCCATCAGACAGGGACGGGACTCCTACGAGCAGTACTTC.

This clonotype was recorded many times. This chain joins TRBV5-1 and TRBJ2-3; tentatively, D is TRBD2 (5 bases). CDR3 size: 14 residues. CDR1 and CDR2 from the germline V gene are SGHRS and YFSETQ. V was trimmed by 4 bases and J by 2 bases, leaving 11 bases between them. The CDR3 spells CASSPLAVTDTQYF. The CDR3 DNA reads as TGCGCCAGCAGCCCGCTAGCTGTCACAGATACGCAGTATTTT.

The sample holds a few counts of this clonotype. The rearrangement joins TRBV11-2 to TRBJ1-4; 9 bases are shared with TRBD1. The CDR3 contains 14 residues. V shed 7 bases, J shed 4 bases, and the junction held 4 bases outside the gene matches. CDR1 is SGHAT, CDR2 FQNNGV, per germline. The chain's CDR3 is CASTQDRGNEKLFF. CDR3 nucleotide sequence: TGTGCCAGCACCCAGGACAGGGGTAATGAAAAACTGTTTTTT.

The rearrangement links TRBV11-2 to TRBJ2-7; possibly TRBD1 for D (5 bases). V lost 4 bases and J lost 4, with 8 bases in between. CDR1 and CDR2 from the germline V gene are SGHAT and FQNNGV. This CDR3 spans 12 amino acids. CDR3 residues: CASSSRVYEQYF. The CDR3 DNA reads as TGTGCCAGCAGCTCCAGGGTTTACGAGCAGTACTTC.

This clonotype showed up just a few times. V gene TRBV6-6 combines with J gene TRBJ1-3, with D perhaps matching TRBD1 (6 bases). V lost 6 bases to trimming and J lost 4 bases, with 19 bases between them. The germline CDR1 and CDR2 sequences are MNHNY and SVGAGI (reference sequence). CDR3 size: 16 residues. In DNA, the CDR3 is TGTGCCAGCAGATACCACGACAGGACACAGGGAAACACCATATATTTT. This sequence encodes CASRYHDRTQGNTIYF.

This clonotype was observed a handful of times. The V call is TRBV12-3 or TRBV12-4, the J call TRBJ2-5, with D possibly TRBD2 on 7 matching bases. CDR3 length: 13 amino acids. V was trimmed by 5 bases and J by 4 bases, leaving 11 bases between them. CDR3 in amino acids: CASSPGGRETQYF. The CDR3 coding sequence is TGTGCCAGCAGTCCGGGGGGCCGAGAGACCCAGTACTTC.